This T cell receptor (beta chain) was recovered during a study of cytomegalovirus exposure and HLA in healthy donors. Study summary: In a later analysis, the roughly 130 validation repertoires were reported to have used the same platform as the 600 to 700 first-cohort repertoires. General study points: 150 to 200 TCR beta chains were listed as cytomegalovirus-associated. First-cohort TCR clusters tended to co-occur in the 120 or so validation repertoires, a later analysis found.

The junction had 3 bases not matched to a gene; V was cut back by 4 bases and J by 6 bases. The CDR3 contains 14 residues. Germline V gene lookup returns CDR1 SGHTA and CDR2 FQGNSA. TCRdb's table, derived via immunoSEQ multiplex PCR, lists solely in-frame clones and lacks some. Among about 240,000 clones listed, more than 75% were seen once. Remarks on this clone: Its antigen is as yet unknown.

The receptor was isolated from a man aged 18 to 29 in good health and CMV-seronegative. The chain carries TRBV7-2 and TRBJ1-6, with 7 bases that match TRBD1. What was sequenced was PBMCs. CDR3 in amino acids: CASSSQGFNSPLHF. CDR3 DNA sequence: TGTGCCAGCAGCTCACAGGGGTTTAATTCACCCCTCCACTTT.